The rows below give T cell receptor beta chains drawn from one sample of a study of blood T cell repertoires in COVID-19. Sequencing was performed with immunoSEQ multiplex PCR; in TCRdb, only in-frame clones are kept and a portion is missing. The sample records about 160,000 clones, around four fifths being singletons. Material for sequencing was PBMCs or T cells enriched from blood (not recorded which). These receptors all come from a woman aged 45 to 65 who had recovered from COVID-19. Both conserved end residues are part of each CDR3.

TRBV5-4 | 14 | CASSLFGREETIYF
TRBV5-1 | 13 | CASSTDRDYGYTF
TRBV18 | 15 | CASSPDRQGGEKLFF
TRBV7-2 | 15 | CASSSRDSRNYGYTF
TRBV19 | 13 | CASSWGANYGYTF
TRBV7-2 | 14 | CASSRPGGFNEQFF
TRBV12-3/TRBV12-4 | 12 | CASSLAVGGNTF
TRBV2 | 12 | CASSVSVYGYTF
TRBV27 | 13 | CASSPDMRNTQYF
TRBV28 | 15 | CASSVGQRLSYEQYF
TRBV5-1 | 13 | CASSFQNTGELFF
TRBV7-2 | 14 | CASSLERKGNTIYF
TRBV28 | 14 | CASRGQGNYYEQYF
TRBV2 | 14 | CASSEALLGGFGFF
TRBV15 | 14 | CATSRGGTAYEQYF
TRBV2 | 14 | CASSAGSVGNTIYF
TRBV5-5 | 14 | CASSPSGASPEQFF
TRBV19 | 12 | CASSPAGYEQYF
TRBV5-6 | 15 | CASSPLQGYNSPLHF
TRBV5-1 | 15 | CASSSGRFPPNEQFF
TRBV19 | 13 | CASSKAGNTEAFF
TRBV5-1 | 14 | CASSPSRGGTEAFF
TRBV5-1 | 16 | CASSFPPGQGGTEAFF
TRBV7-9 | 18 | CASSLVIIMTDSYNEQFF
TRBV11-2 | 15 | CASSLPRGGQDTQYF
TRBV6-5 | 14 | CAILDRESWTEAFF
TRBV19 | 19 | CASSIEGTGIPRTNNEQFF
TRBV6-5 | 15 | CASNSKGAGANVLTF
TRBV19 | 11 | CASSQGVEAFF
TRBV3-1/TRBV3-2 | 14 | CASSQGPGISEAFF
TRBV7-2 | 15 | CASSPGPGNTGELFF
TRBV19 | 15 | CASSRFLHSYNEQFF
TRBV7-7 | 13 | CASSPSGMGTQYF
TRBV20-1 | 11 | CSARDSYGYTF
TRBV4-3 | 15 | CASSQDMRENYGYTF
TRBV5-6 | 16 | CASSSTASGWGYGYTF
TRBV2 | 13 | CASSEQGNEKLFF
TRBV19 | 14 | CASNPGQGVSPLHF
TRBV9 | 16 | CASSPTGEGAREKLFF
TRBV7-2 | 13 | CASTRFRNQPQHF
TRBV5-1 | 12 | CASSLAGDEQFF
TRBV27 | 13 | CASSFRRSTEAFF
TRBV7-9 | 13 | CASSSPYSGEQYF
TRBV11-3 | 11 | CASSLGGQQYF
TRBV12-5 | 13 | CASGRQAQETQYF
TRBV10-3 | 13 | CAISGGSNQPQHF
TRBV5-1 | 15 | CASSSQGQGGETQYF
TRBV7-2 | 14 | CASIESGPYNEQFF
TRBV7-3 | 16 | CASSLSRPGQGNGYTF
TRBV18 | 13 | CASSPGGNTEAFF
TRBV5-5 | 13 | CASSLAGGHEQYF
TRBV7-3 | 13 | CASSFGGKNEQFF
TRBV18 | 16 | CASSPQGSLAKNIQYF
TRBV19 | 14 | CASRSWAANTEAFF
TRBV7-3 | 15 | CASSLISGSGIEQFF
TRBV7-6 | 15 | CASSPELIANYGYTF
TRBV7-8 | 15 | CASSLSETSTNEQFF
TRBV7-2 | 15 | CASSLGQGLNTEAFF
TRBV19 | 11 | CASKGYTEAFF